This record looks at one TCR beta chain sequence and its context. Its antigen remains unknown. The data stem from a study of blood T cells in healthy people across ages. This CDR3 spans 14 amino acids. V trimming: 6 bases; J trimming: 4 bases; junction bases outside the gene matches: 8. Germline V CDR1 and CDR2: MNHNS, SASEGT. The second PCR ran roughly 6 to 11 cycles with a sample-barcoded 5' primer and J-beta primers. TCRdb itself ran the 5' RACE reads through MiXCR, one entry per CDR3 protein. This sample has 800,000 to 1,300,000 distinct CDR3 sequences; 25% occur once, and the top ten carry about 0.8%. Regarding the study as a whole: For the donors, CMV status was unknown and possibly confounded expanded clonotype changes. Long-lived and aged donors differed, with more naive CD4+ cells and higher diversity in the long-lived.

These data were also reused for a study on T cells of mothers and their children. That source notes: Related mother-child pairs shared marginally more repertoire than unrelated pairs, though not significantly.

Sequenced: blood. The rearrangement links TRBV6-1 to TRBJ1-2; TRBD1 matches at 7 bases. This clonotype was obtained from a girl aged 2-15 years in good health. Written as DNA, the CDR3 is TGTGCCAGCAGCGCACAGACAGGGATCTATGGCTACACCTTC. It specifies CASSAQTGIYGYTF.